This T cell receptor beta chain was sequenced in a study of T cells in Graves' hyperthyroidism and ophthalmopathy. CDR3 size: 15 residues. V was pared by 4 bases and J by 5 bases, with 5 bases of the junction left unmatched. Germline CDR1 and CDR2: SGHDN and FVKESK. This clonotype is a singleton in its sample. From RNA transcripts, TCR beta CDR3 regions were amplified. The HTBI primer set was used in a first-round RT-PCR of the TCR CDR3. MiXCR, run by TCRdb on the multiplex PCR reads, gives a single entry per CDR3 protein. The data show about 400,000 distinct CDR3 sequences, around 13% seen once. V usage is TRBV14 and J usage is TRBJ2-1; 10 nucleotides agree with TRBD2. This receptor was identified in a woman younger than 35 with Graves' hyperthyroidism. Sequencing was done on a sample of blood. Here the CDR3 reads CASSPPLAGNNEQFF. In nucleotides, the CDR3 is TGTGCCAGCAGCCCTCCACTAGCGGGGAACAATGAGCAGTTCTTC.